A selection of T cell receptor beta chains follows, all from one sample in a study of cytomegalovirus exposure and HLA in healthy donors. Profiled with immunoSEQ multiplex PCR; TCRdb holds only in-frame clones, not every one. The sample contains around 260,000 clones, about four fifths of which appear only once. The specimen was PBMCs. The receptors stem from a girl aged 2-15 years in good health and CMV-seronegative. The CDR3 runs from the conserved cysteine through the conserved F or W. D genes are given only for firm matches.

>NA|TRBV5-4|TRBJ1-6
CASSFPGQGNSPLHF
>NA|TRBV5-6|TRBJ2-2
CASSLWGAGELFF
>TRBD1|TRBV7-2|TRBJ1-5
CASSVTGGLGQPQHF
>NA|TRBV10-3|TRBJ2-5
CAISEWYGDDQETQYF
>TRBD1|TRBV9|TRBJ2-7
CASSDRDSVYEQYF
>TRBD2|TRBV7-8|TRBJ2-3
CASSRGLVTFGVTDTQYF
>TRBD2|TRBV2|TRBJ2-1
CASRGVKAGGAYNEQFF
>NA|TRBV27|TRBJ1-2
CASSPRWVAGYTF
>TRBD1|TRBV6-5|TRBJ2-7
CASTGTGHYEQYF
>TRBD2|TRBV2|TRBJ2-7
CASRRTSGGVYEQYF
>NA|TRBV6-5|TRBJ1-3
CASSYKSSGNTIYF
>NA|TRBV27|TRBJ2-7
CASSTATGFYEQYF
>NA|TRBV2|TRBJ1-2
CASNFQGLVGYTF
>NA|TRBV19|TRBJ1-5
CASRQSNQPQHF
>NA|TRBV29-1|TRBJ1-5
CSVEGREINQPQHF
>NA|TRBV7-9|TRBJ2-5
CASSLGGLWETQYF
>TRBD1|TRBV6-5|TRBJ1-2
CASSRPPGQGVSYTF
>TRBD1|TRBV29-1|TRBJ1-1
CSGGTGVMNTEAFF
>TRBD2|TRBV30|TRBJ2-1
CAWAGTSDYRSSYNEQFF
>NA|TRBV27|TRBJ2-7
CASSSSGISYEQYF
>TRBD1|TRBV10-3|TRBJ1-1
CAISESTGFRTEAFF
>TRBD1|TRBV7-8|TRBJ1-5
CASSLVGTGGNQPQHF
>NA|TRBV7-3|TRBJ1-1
CASSLGGVYTEAFF
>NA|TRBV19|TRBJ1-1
CASSIPETVAVNTEAFF
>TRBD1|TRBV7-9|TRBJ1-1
CASSSDRGQRTEAFF
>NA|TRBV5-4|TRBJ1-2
CASSYRTAANYGYTF
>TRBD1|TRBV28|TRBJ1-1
CASRTAGTGTEAFF
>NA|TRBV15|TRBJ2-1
CATSIPRARRLYNEQFF
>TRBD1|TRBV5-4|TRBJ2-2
CASSIPGQGASGELFF
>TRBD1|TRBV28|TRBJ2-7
CASSLLNGQGGYEQYF
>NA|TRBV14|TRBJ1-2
CASSQGSRDIYGYTF
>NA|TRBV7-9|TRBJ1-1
CASTVQGMNTEAFF
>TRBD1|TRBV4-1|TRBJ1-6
CASSQFGQASLYNSPLHF
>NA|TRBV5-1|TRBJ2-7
CASSQDNSYEQYF
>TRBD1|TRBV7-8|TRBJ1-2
CASSSGTGLDYGYTF
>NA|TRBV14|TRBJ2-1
CASSQVVVNEQFF
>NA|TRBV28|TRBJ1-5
CASSSGMQYQPQHF
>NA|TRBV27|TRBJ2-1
CASTPGGVGNEQFF
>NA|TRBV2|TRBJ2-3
CASPTGTRGTDTQYF
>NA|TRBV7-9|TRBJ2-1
CASSLGWEKGVYNEQFF
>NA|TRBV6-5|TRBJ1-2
CASSYGDSLYGYTF
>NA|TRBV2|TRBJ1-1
CASTGSTEAFF
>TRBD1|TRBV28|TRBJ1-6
CASSLPGGNSPLHF
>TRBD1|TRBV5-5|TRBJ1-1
CASSYDPTGGQNTEAFF
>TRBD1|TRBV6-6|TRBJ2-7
CASSPPGQKYF
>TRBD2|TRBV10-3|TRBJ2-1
CAIRERQAGGLNEQFF
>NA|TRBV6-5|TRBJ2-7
CASSLTRNYEQYF
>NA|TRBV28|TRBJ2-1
CASSSGTLGNEQFF
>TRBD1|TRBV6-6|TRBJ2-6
CASSSRGSGANVLTF
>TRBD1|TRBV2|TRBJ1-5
CASLLMPGQGNQPQHF
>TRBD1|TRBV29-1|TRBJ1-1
CSVDTKGTGVTGTEAFF